This is a list of T cell receptor beta chains from one sample in a study of T cell changes during pregnancy in multiple sclerosis. The protocol was immunoSEQ multiplex PCR, while the TCRdb copy is restricted to in-frame clones and leaves out a portion. The table lists around 73,000 clones, approximately 92% of them singletons, with about 2.8% in the top ten. Sequenced material: peripheral blood, taken in the third trimester of pregnancy. These receptors were taken from a female donor in good health, enrolled as a control in a pregnancy study. The CDR3 runs from the conserved cysteine through the conserved F or W. The order of the fields is J gene, D gene, clone size, V gene, CDR3 protein, CDR3 DNA. The D gene is left open where the match is weak. Expanded clones are given a class, and other clones once, few, many or no size at all.

j_call: TRBJ2-1
d_call: TRBD2
clone_size: -
v_call: TRBV11-3
cdr3_aa: CASSPGLAGDGNEQFF
cdr3_nt: TGTGCCAGCAGCCCAGGACTAGCGGGAGATGGGAATGAGCAGTTCTTC

j_call: TRBJ2-2
d_call: -
clone_size: once
v_call: TRBV5-5
cdr3_aa: CASSWEEGGELFF
cdr3_nt: TGTGCCAGCAGCTGGGAGGAAGGCGGGGAGCTGTTTTTT

j_call: TRBJ2-5
d_call: TRBD2
clone_size: -
v_call: TRBV6-5
cdr3_aa: CASSPTSGSQETQYF
cdr3_nt: TGTGCCAGCAGTCCGACTAGCGGGAGCCAAGAGACCCAGTACTTC

j_call: TRBJ2-1
d_call: -
clone_size: few
v_call: TRBV6-4
cdr3_aa: CASSTSSYNEQFF
cdr3_nt: TGTGCCAGCAGTACTAGCTCCTACAATGAGCAGTTCTTC

j_call: TRBJ2-3
d_call: -
clone_size: -
v_call: TRBV29-1
cdr3_aa: CSVRGRSTDTQYF
cdr3_nt: TGCAGCGTTCGTGGCCGCTCCACAGATACGCAGTATTTT

j_call: TRBJ1-1
d_call: -
clone_size: -
v_call: TRBV20-1
cdr3_aa: CSARLTSGAFF
cdr3_nt: TGCAGTGCTAGACTAACCAGCGGAGCTTTCTTT

j_call: TRBJ2-1
d_call: -
clone_size: -
v_call: TRBV7-2
cdr3_aa: CASSPLERVGVFF
cdr3_nt: TGTGCCAGCAGCCCCTTGGAGCGGGTCGGCGTGTTCTTC

j_call: TRBJ2-1
d_call: -
clone_size: -
v_call: TRBV5-1
cdr3_aa: CASRLGSEQFF
cdr3_nt: TGCGCCAGCAGGCTAGGGAGTGAGCAGTTCTTC

j_call: TRBJ2-7
d_call: -
clone_size: once
v_call: TRBV5-4
cdr3_aa: CASSPGAGQLYEQYF
cdr3_nt: TGTGCCAGCAGCCCCGGGGCGGGACAGCTCTACGAGCAGTACTTC

j_call: TRBJ2-1
d_call: TRBD2
clone_size: -
v_call: TRBV28
cdr3_aa: CASSTGTSGAFYNEQFF
cdr3_nt: TGTGCCAGCAGCACTGGGACTAGCGGGGCCTTCTACAATGAGCAGTTCTTC

j_call: TRBJ1-2
d_call: -
clone_size: -
v_call: TRBV6-1
cdr3_aa: CASSGLDGRLGYTF
cdr3_nt: TGTGCCAGCAGTGGCCTAGACGGGAGGTTGGGCTACACCTTC

j_call: TRBJ2-7
d_call: -
clone_size: -
v_call: TRBV28
cdr3_aa: CASSFWVPYRQSSYEQYF
cdr3_nt: TGTGCCAGCAGTTTTTGGGTCCCCTACAGGCAGAGCTCCTACGAGCAGTACTTC

j_call: TRBJ1-1
d_call: -
clone_size: -
v_call: TRBV30
cdr3_aa: CAWSRLGGNTEAFF
cdr3_nt: TGTGCCTGGAGTCGCCTCGGGGGGAACACTGAAGCTTTCTTT

j_call: TRBJ2-2
d_call: TRBD1
clone_size: -
v_call: TRBV11-2
cdr3_aa: CASSSGQGFGELFF
cdr3_nt: TGTGCCAGCAGTTCTGGACAGGGATTCGGGGAGCTGTTTTTT

j_call: TRBJ1-2
d_call: -
clone_size: -
v_call: TRBV5-4
cdr3_aa: CASSLRGSEVRGYTF
cdr3_nt: TGTGCCAGCAGCTTGAGGGGTTCTGAGGTGAGGGGCTACACCTTC

j_call: TRBJ2-3
d_call: -
clone_size: -
v_call: TRBV5-4
cdr3_aa: CASSSPDSRYTDTQYF
cdr3_nt: TGTGCCAGCAGCTCTCCGGACAGCCGGTACACAGATACGCAGTATTTT

j_call: TRBJ1-5
d_call: -
clone_size: -
v_call: TRBV27
cdr3_aa: CASRSTDSSNQPQHF
cdr3_nt: TGTGCCAGCAGATCGACGGACAGTAGCAATCAGCCCCAGCATTTT

j_call: TRBJ1-2
d_call: -
clone_size: -
v_call: TRBV5-4
cdr3_aa: CASSLDGGPNYGYTF
cdr3_nt: TGTGCCAGCAGCTTGGACGGAGGACCTAACTATGGCTACACCTTC

j_call: TRBJ2-1
d_call: -
clone_size: -
v_call: TRBV28
cdr3_aa: CASSNGRRWFF
cdr3_nt: TGTGCCAGCAGTAATGGGCGGAGGTGGTTCTTC

j_call: TRBJ1-6
d_call: -
clone_size: medium-sized
v_call: TRBV21-1
cdr3_aa: CASSPTTGPGNSPLHF
cdr3_nt: TGTGCCAGCAGCCCCACAACAGGGCCCGGTAATTCACCCCTCCACTTT

j_call: TRBJ2-5
d_call: -
clone_size: -
v_call: TRBV4-2
cdr3_aa: CASSQDMGRETQYF
cdr3_nt: TGTGCCAGCAGCCAAGATATGGGCCGGGAGACCCAGTACTTC

j_call: TRBJ2-2
d_call: -
clone_size: -
v_call: TRBV27
cdr3_aa: CASSLSGGTGELFF
cdr3_nt: TGTGCCAGCAGTTTATCTGGGGGGACCGGGGAGCTGTTTTTT

j_call: TRBJ2-3
d_call: -
clone_size: -
v_call: TRBV29-1
cdr3_aa: CSVDRGGADTQYF
cdr3_nt: TGCAGCGTTGATAGGGGGGGGGCAGATACGCAGTATTTT

j_call: TRBJ2-3
d_call: TRBD1
clone_size: -
v_call: TRBV28
cdr3_aa: CASSPLGTGTATDTQYF
cdr3_nt: TGTGCCAGCAGTCCTCTCGGGACAGGGACGGCCACAGATACGCAGTATTTT

j_call: TRBJ1-2
d_call: TRBD1
clone_size: once
v_call: TRBV5-1
cdr3_aa: CASSLGQDYNGYTF
cdr3_nt: TGCGCCAGCAGCCTCGGACAGGACTACAATGGCTACACCTTC

j_call: TRBJ1-5
d_call: -
clone_size: -
v_call: TRBV28
cdr3_aa: CASSPLREGGGHF
cdr3_nt: TGTGCCAGCAGCCCACTTCGGGAGGGAGGTGGGCATTTT

j_call: TRBJ2-5
d_call: TRBD2
clone_size: -
v_call: TRBV27
cdr3_aa: CASSETGLQETQYF
cdr3_nt: TGTGCCAGCAGCGAAACGGGACTACAAGAGACCCAGTACTTC

j_call: TRBJ1-1
d_call: -
clone_size: -
v_call: TRBV7-9
cdr3_aa: CASSLELGGTEAFF
cdr3_nt: TGTGCCAGCAGCTTAGAGTTAGGGGGAACTGAAGCTTTCTTT

j_call: TRBJ1-2
d_call: -
clone_size: -
v_call: TRBV6-5
cdr3_aa: CASSYSAGVGYTF
cdr3_nt: TGTGCCAGCAGTTACTCGGCAGGGGTGGGCTACACCTTC

j_call: TRBJ2-3
d_call: -
clone_size: -
v_call: TRBV11-2
cdr3_aa: CASSLLNTDTQYF
cdr3_nt: TGTGCCAGCAGCTTGTTAAACACAGATACGCAGTATTTT

j_call: TRBJ2-7
d_call: TRBD1
clone_size: -
v_call: TRBV18
cdr3_aa: CASSPTGVSYEQYF
cdr3_nt: TGTGCCAGCTCACCTACAGGGGTCTCATACGAGCAGTACTTC

j_call: TRBJ1-1
d_call: -
clone_size: -
v_call: TRBV5-6
cdr3_aa: CASSLRGNTEAFF
cdr3_nt: TGTGCCAGCAGCTTGAGGGGGAACACTGAAGCTTTCTTT

j_call: TRBJ1-1
d_call: -
clone_size: -
v_call: TRBV28
cdr3_aa: CASSLRNTEAFF
cdr3_nt: TGTGCCAGCAGTTTACGGAACACTGAAGCTTTCTTT

j_call: TRBJ2-2
d_call: TRBD2
clone_size: -
v_call: TRBV7-3
cdr3_aa: CASSSSGTSGRVCKNTGELFF
cdr3_nt: TGTGCCAGCAGCTCCTCCGGGACTAGCGGGAGGGTATGTAAAAACACCGGGGAGCTGTTTTTT

j_call: TRBJ2-1
d_call: TRBD1
clone_size: -
v_call: TRBV28
cdr3_aa: CASSLMTGNEQFF
cdr3_nt: TGTGCCAGCAGTTTAATGACAGGGAATGAGCAGTTCTTC

j_call: TRBJ1-6
d_call: TRBD1
clone_size: -
v_call: TRBV5-6
cdr3_aa: CASSFPGGYQNSPLHF
cdr3_nt: TGTGCCAGCAGCTTCCCAGGGGGCTACCAAAATTCACCCCTCCACTTT

j_call: TRBJ2-7
d_call: -
clone_size: -
v_call: TRBV27
cdr3_aa: CASSQELGPYEQYF
cdr3_nt: TGTGCCAGCAGTCAAGAATTGGGGCCCTACGAGCAGTACTTC

j_call: TRBJ2-2
d_call: -
clone_size: -
v_call: TRBV7-9
cdr3_aa: CASSLSSQFTGELFF
cdr3_nt: TGTGCCAGCAGCTTATCTTCACAGTTCACCGGGGAGCTGTTTTTT

j_call: TRBJ1-1
d_call: -
clone_size: -
v_call: TRBV14
cdr3_aa: CASSQLLQGTNTEAFF
cdr3_nt: TGTGCCAGCAGCCAGCTCTTACAGGGTACGAACACTGAAGCTTTCTTT

j_call: TRBJ1-4
d_call: TRBD1
clone_size: -
v_call: TRBV4-1
cdr3_aa: CASSPVRGSVRDSGNEKLFF
cdr3_nt: TGCGCCAGCAGCCCCGTTCGGGGGAGTGTCCGGGACAGCGGAAATGAAAAACTGTTTTTT

j_call: TRBJ2-5
d_call: -
clone_size: -
v_call: TRBV29-1
cdr3_aa: CSVSGSQETQYF
cdr3_nt: TGCAGCGTCTCCGGGTCACAAGAGACCCAGTACTTC

j_call: TRBJ1-5
d_call: -
clone_size: -
v_call: TRBV27
cdr3_aa: CASSPGQLYSNQPQHF
cdr3_nt: TGTGCCAGCAGCCCTGGACAGCTCTATAGCAATCAGCCCCAGCATTTT

j_call: TRBJ2-1
d_call: TRBD2
clone_size: -
v_call: TRBV9
cdr3_aa: CASSVASGAYNEQFF
cdr3_nt: TGTGCCAGCAGCGTAGCTAGCGGGGCGTACAATGAGCAGTTCTTC

j_call: TRBJ1-5
d_call: TRBD1
clone_size: -
v_call: TRBV4-1
cdr3_aa: CASSQDPGTGRNQPQHF
cdr3_nt: TGCGCCAGCAGCCAAGATCCAGGGACAGGGCGGAATCAGCCCCAGCATTTT

j_call: TRBJ2-5
d_call: -
clone_size: -
v_call: TRBV14
cdr3_aa: CASSPLPQGAQETQYF
cdr3_nt: TGTGCCAGCAGCCCTCTACCTCAGGGCGCCCAAGAGACCCAGTACTTC

j_call: TRBJ2-5
d_call: TRBD2
clone_size: -
v_call: TRBV5-1
cdr3_aa: CASSLVGGAAQETQYF
cdr3_nt: TGCGCCAGCAGCTTGGTGGGAGGGGCGGCTCAAGAGACCCAGTACTTC

j_call: TRBJ2-3
d_call: -
clone_size: -
v_call: TRBV5-4
cdr3_aa: CASSFIPNRNRHSDTQYF
cdr3_nt: TGTGCCAGCAGTTTTATCCCGAACAGGAACCGACATTCGGATACGCAGTATTTT

j_call: TRBJ1-5
d_call: TRBD1
clone_size: -
v_call: TRBV19
cdr3_aa: CASSIGRQGIPTQHF
cdr3_nt: TGTGCCAGTAGTATAGGGCGACAGGGGATTCCGACCCAGCATTTT

j_call: TRBJ2-7
d_call: TRBD2
clone_size: -
v_call: TRBV6-1
cdr3_aa: CAVSSLAGGYEQYF
cdr3_nt: TGTGCCGTTTCATCTCTCGCGGGGGGATACGAGCAGTACTTC

j_call: TRBJ2-1
d_call: TRBD2
clone_size: -
v_call: TRBV6-1
cdr3_aa: CASSEEAGGYNEQFF
cdr3_nt: TGTGCCAGCAGTGAAGAAGCGGGGGGGTACAATGAGCAGTTCTTC

j_call: TRBJ2-5
d_call: TRBD2
clone_size: -
v_call: TRBV5-4
cdr3_aa: CASSLPGLAGGPFRGTQYF
cdr3_nt: TGTGCCAGCAGCTTACCCGGACTAGCGGGGGGGCCGTTTCGTGGGACCCAGTACTTC

j_call: TRBJ2-3
d_call: TRBD1
clone_size: once
v_call: TRBV19
cdr3_aa: CASRQGQGPNTQYF
cdr3_nt: TGTGCCAGTAGACAAGGACAGGGCCCCAATACGCAGTATTTT

j_call: TRBJ1-3
d_call: -
clone_size: once
v_call: TRBV18
cdr3_aa: CASSRRTDSVSGNTIYF
cdr3_nt: TGTGCCAGCTCTCGGAGGACGGACAGCGTCTCTGGAAACACCATATATTTT

j_call: TRBJ2-5
d_call: -
clone_size: -
v_call: TRBV6-1
cdr3_aa: CASSEAQQETQYF
cdr3_nt: TGTGCCAGCAGTGAAGCACAGCAAGAGACCCAGTACTTC